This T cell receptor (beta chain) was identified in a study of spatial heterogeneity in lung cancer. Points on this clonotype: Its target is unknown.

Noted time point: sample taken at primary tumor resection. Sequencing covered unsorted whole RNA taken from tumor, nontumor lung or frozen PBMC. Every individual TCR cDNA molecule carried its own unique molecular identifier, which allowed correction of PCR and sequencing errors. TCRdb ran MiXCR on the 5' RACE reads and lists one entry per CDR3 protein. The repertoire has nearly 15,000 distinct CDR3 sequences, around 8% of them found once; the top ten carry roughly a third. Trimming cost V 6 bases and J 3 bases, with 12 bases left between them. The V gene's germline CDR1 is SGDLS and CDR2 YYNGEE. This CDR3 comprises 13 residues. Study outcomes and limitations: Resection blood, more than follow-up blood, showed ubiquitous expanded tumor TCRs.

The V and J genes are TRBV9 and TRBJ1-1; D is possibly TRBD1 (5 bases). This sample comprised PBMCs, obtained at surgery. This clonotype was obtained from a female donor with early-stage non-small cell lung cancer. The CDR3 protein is CASTGGADTEAFF. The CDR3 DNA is TGTGCCAGCACCGGTGGGGCGGACACTGAAGCTTTCTTT.